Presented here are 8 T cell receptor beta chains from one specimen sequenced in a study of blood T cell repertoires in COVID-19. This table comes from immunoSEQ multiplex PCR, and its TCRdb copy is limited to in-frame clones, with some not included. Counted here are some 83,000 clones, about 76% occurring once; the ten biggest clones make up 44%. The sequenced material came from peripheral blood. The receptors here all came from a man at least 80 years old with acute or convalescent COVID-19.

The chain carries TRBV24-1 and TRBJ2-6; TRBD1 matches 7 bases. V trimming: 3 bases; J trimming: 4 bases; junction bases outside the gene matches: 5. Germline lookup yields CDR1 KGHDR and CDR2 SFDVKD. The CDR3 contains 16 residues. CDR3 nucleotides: TGTGCCACCAGTGATCCGACAGGGAAAGGGGCCAACGTCCTGACTTTC. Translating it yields CATSDPTGKGANVLTF.

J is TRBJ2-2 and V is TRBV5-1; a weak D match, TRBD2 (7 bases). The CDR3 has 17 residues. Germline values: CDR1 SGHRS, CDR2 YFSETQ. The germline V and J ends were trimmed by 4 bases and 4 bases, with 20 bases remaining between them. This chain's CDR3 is CASSPGGGAGPTGELFF. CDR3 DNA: TGCGCCAGCAGCCCGGGCGGGGGCGCGGGACCCACCGGGGAGCTGTTTTTT.

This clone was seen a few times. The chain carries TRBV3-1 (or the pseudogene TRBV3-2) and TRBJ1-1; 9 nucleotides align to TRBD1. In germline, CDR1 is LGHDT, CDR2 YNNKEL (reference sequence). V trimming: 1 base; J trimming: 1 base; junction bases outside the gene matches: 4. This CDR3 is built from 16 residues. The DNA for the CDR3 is TGTGCCAGCAGCCAAGTCCCGGGACAGGGGAACACTGAAGCTTTCTTT. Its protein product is CASSQVPGQGNTEAFF.

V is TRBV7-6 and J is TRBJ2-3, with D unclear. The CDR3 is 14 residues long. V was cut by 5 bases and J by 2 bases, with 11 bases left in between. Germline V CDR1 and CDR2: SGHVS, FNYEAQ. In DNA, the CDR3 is TGTGCCAGCAGCCCCCATCCATCCACAGATACGCAGTATTTT. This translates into CASSPHPSTDTQYF.

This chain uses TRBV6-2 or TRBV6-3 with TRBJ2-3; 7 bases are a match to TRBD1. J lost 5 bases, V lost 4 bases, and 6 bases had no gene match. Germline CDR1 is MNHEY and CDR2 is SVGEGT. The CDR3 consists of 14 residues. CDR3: CASSWKGAEDTQYF. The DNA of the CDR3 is TGTGCCAGCAGTTGGAAGGGGGCGGAAGATACGCAGTATTTT.

As DNA, the CDR3 is TGTGCCACCAGCAACCCCGGGACTAGCGGGACCTACGAGCAGTACTTC. Its protein is CATSNPGTSGTYEQYF. The chain joins TRBV15 to TRBJ2-7; the match to TRBD2 covers 13 bases. Germline V gene lookup returns CDR1 LNHNV and CDR2 YYDKDF (reference sequence). The CDR3 is 16 residues long. After removal of 4 bases from V and 2 bases from J, the junction contained 5 bases not matched to a gene.

In DNA form, the CDR3 reads TGTGCCAGCAGTGAGTCCACAGCCACAGATACGCAGTATTTT. Protein product: CASSESTATDTQYF. This chain links TRBV2 with TRBJ2-3; D ambiguous. Trimming removed 3 bases from V and 2 bases from J, with 9 bases in between. The germline V gene encodes CDR1 SNHLY and CDR2 FYNNEI. The length of the CDR3 is 14 residues.

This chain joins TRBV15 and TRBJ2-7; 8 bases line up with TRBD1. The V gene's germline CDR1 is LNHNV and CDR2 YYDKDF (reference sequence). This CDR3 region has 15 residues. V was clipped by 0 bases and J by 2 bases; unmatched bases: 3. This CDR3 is CATSRDWDRTYEQYF. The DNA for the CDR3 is TGTGCCACCAGCAGAGATTGGGACAGGACCTACGAGCAGTACTTC.